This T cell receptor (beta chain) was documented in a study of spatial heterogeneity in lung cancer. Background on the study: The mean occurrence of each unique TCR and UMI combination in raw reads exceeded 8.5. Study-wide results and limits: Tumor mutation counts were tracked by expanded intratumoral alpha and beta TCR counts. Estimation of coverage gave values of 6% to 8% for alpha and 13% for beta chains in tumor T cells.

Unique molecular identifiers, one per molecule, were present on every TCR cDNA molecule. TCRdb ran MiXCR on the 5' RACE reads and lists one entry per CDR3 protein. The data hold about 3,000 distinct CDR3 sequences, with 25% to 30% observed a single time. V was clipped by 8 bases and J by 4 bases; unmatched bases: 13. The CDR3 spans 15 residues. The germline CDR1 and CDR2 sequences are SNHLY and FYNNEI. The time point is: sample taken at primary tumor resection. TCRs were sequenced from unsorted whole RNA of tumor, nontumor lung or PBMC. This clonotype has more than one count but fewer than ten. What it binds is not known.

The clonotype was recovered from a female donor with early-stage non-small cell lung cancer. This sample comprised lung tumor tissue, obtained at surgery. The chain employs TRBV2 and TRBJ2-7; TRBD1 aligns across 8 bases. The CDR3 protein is CASETGAGGGYEQYF. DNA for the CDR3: TGTGCCAGCGAAACTGGGGCAGGGGGCGGTTACGAGCAGTACTTC.